The 32 T cell receptor beta chains presented below share a single source sample, sequenced in a study of blood T cell repertoires in COVID-19. This table comes from immunoSEQ multiplex PCR, and its TCRdb copy is limited to in-frame clones, with some not included. The sample has more than 200,000 clones; about nine tenths are singletons. Sequences were obtained from peripheral blood. These receptors were taken from a man aged 25-45 years with COVID-19, enrolled during active disease.

The gene calls are TRBV5-6 and TRBJ1-2; 8 nucleotides line up with TRBD1. J was trimmed by 8 bases and V by 1 base; bases with no gene match: 7. CDR3 length: 14 amino acids. Germline V CDR1 and CDR2: SGHDT, YYEEEE. DNA of the CDR3: TGTGCCAGCAGCTTGATCGGACAGGGCGGGGGCTACACCTTC. Encoded protein: CASSLIGQGGGYTF.

The sample holds a few counts of this clone. The chain is built from TRBV9 and TRBJ1-1; D is uncertain. CDR3 length equals 13 residues. The germline V and J ends were trimmed by 5 bases and 5 bases, with 13 bases remaining between them. Germline V gene lookup returns CDR1 SGDLS and CDR2 YYNGEE. The CDR3 sequence is CASSGGGRTEAFF. CDR3 bases: TGTGCCAGCAGTGGTGGAGGGCGGACTGAAGCTTTCTTT.

Worth noting for this clone: A read error is possible here, since a much larger clone lies one base away. V is TRBV7-2 and J is TRBJ1-2; 10 positions agree with TRBD1. The length of the CDR3 is 14 residues. CDR1 is SGHTA and CDR2 is FQGNSA in the germline V gene. V lost 0 bases to trimming and J lost 5 bases; unmatched junction nucleotides: 0. The CDR3 DNA sequence: TGTGCCAGCAGCTTAGCGGACAGGGGGTATGGCTACACCTTC. Translating it yields CASSLADRGYGYTF.

J is TRBJ2-7 and V is TRBV4-3; 8 bases map to TRBD1. Germline V gene data show CDR1 as LGHNA and CDR2 as YSLEER. Unmatched junction bases numbered 8, after V lost 1 base and J lost 3 bases. This CDR3 has 16 residues. The CDR3 bases are TGCGCCAGCAGCCAAGGGATTGGACAGGGCCTCTACGAGCAGTACTTC. Translated: CASSQGIGQGLYEQYF.

The chain has TRBV5-1 and TRBJ2-1; 9 positions match TRBD2. V shed 4 bases, J shed 6 bases, and the junction held 8 bases outside the gene matches. This CDR3 is 15 amino acids long. Germline loops: CDR1 SGHRS, CDR2 YFSETQ. CDR3 sequence: CASSNPRGGLNEQFF. The CDR3 nucleotides are TGCGCCAGCAGCAATCCGCGGGGGGGACTCAATGAGCAGTTCTTC.

The chain couples TRBV6-5 to TRBJ2-1; TRBD1 matches at 9 bases. V lost 2 bases and J lost 7; bases outside the gene matches: 6. This CDR3 region has 15 residues. Germline V gene sequence: CDR1 MNHEY, CDR2 SVGAGI. For the CDR3, the DNA is TGTGCCAGCAGTTACCTGGGACAGGGAGGGAATGAGCAGTTCTTC. Encoded protein: CASSYLGQGGNEQFF.

The chain recombines TRBV24-1 with TRBJ2-7, with D possibly TRBD2 on 6 matching bases. The CDR3 has 15 residues. CDR1 KGHDR and CDR2 SFDVKD come from the germline V gene. Trimming stripped 0 bases from V and 6 bases from J, with 14 bases between. The CDR3 reads CATSDLGGTAGEQYF. DNA for the CDR3: TGTGCCACCAGTGATTTGGGCGGGACGGCCGGCGAGCAGTACTTC.

The CDR3 nucleotides are TGTGCCAGCAGCTTGAGGGAGTACACTGAAGCTTTCTTT. This codes for CASSLREYTEAFF. The rearrangement uses TRBV7-9 and TRBJ1-1; D is ambiguous. Germline V CDR1 and CDR2: SEHNR, FQNEAQ (reference sequence). V lost 3 bases, J lost 3 bases, and 8 bases lay in between. The CDR3 is 13 residues long.

CDR3: CATSVRGSSSDTQYF. CDR3 coding DNA: TGTGCCACCAGTGTGCGCGGGAGCTCCTCAGATACGCAGTATTTT. This sequence joins TRBV24-1 and TRBJ2-3, with 7 bases that match TRBD2. The V gene end was trimmed by 5 bases and the J gene end by 4 bases; junction bases not matched to a gene: 8. CDR1 is KGHDR and CDR2 is SFDVKD in the germline V gene. The CDR3 consists of 15 residues.

This clone was recorded once. The chain uses TRBV4-3 and TRBJ1-4, with D unresolved. The CDR3 runs 17 residues. CDR1 and CDR2 from the germline V gene are LGHNA and YSLEER. V was clipped by 0 bases and J by 6 bases, with 17 bases between them. CDR3 loop: CASSQDFVTASHEKLFF. The DNA of the CDR3 is TGCGCCAGCAGCCAAGATTTTGTGACTGCATCACATGAAAAACTGTTTTTT.

The chain uses TRBV10-3 and TRBJ2-7, with 12 positions matching TRBD2. The CDR3 runs to 13 residues. V lost 9 bases and J lost 3; bases outside the gene matches: 3. CDR1 ENHRY and CDR2 SYGVKD come from the germline V gene. The CDR3 DNA follows: TGTGCCATTCAACTAGCGGGAGGCTACGAGCAGTACTTC. Its translation is CAIQLAGGYEQYF.

The chain recombines TRBV12-3 or TRBV12-4 with TRBJ1-6; TRBD1 matches 10 bases. The CDR3 contains 12 residues. The ends lost 6 bases at V and 14 bases at J; junction bases unmatched: 4. CDR3 sequence: CASRRQGAALHF. The CDR3, as DNA: TGTGCCAGCAGGCGACAGGGGGCGGCCCTCCACTTT.

The rearrangement links TRBV10-3 to TRBJ2-3; D call uncertain. Germline lookup yields CDR1 ENHRY and CDR2 SYGVKD. The CDR3 sequence is 11 residues long. The V end lost 8 bases, the J end lost 1 base, and 4 bases lay between the germline ends. This CDR3 is CAIGRTDTQYF. The CDR3 DNA sequence: TGTGCCATCGGGCGCACAGATACGCAGTATTTT.

The genes are TRBV11-2 and TRBJ1-2, with 10 bases matching TRBD1. J was trimmed by 4 bases and V by 4 bases; bases with no gene match: 6. The CDR3 loop spans 15 amino acids. Germline V gene data show CDR1 as SGHAT and CDR2 as FQNNGV. The CDR3 region has the DNA TGTGCCAGCAGCTGGACAGGGGGAAGAGGCTATGGCTACACCTTC. Its translation is CASSWTGGRGYGYTF.

The chain has TRBV6-6 and TRBJ1-5; TRBD1 might be the D (6 bases). Per germline, CDR1 MNHNY and CDR2 SVGAGI (reference sequence). CDR3 length: 14 amino acids. V lost 5 bases, J lost 3 bases, and 11 bases lay in between. Here the CDR3 DNA reads TGTGCCAGCAGTACACAGGGATTCAATCAGCCCCAGCATTTT. Protein: CASSTQGFNQPQHF.

The chain is built from TRBV5-1 and TRBJ1-5; D might be TRBD1 (6 bases). The CDR3 totals 14 residues. The V and J ends lost 4 bases and 6 bases respectively, with 14 bases between them. Looked up from germline, CDR1 is SGHRS and CDR2 is YFSETQ. CDR3 nucleotide sequence: TGCGCCAGCAGCGAGGAGGGGGGGATTCAGCCCCAGCATTTT. It translates to CASSEEGGIQPQHF. The full variable domain, completed using reference TRBV5-1 and TRBJ1-5, is KAGVTQTPRYLIKTRGQQVTLSCSPISGHRSVSWYQQTPGQGLQFLFEYFSETQRNKGNFPGRFSGRQFSNSRSEMNVSTLELGDSALYLCASSEEGGIQPQHFGDGTRLSIL.

The gene calls are TRBV21-1 and TRBJ1-5; the table calls TRBD1, which could not be checked here. TRBV21-1 is a pseudogene. The length of the CDR3 is 16 residues. CDR3 sequence (DNA): TGTGCCAGCAGCAAAGTAAAAGGGGGCTGCAATCAGCCCCAGCATTTT. Encoded protein: CASSKVKGGCNQPQHF.

The V gene is TRBV3-1 (or the pseudogene TRBV3-2), the J gene TRBJ2-1; 13 bases align to TRBD2. Losses at the gene ends were 0 bases for V and 4 bases for J; bases not matched to a gene: 6. Germline CDR1 and CDR2: LGHDT and YNNKEL (reference sequence). This CDR3 is built from 18 residues. CDR3 nucleotides: TGTGCCAGCAGCCAAGAACTAGCGGGAGGGTCGGCATACAATGAGCAGTTCTTC. Protein product: CASSQELAGGSAYNEQFF.

The chain is built from TRBV9 and TRBJ2-7, with TRBD2 matching 9 bases. Germline loops: CDR1 SGDLS, CDR2 YYNGEE. The V gene end was trimmed by 4 bases and the J gene end by 7 bases; junction bases not matched to a gene: 9. This CDR3 has 14 residues. Here the CDR3 reads CASSSYGLASEQYF. The CDR3 bases are TGTGCCAGCAGCTCTTATGGACTAGCGTCTGAGCAGTACTTC.

The chain recombines TRBV28 with TRBJ2-7; D perhaps matches TRBD1 (5 bases). This CDR3 spans 15 amino acids. Germline assignment: CDR1 MDHEN and CDR2 SYDVKM. V lost 6 bases and J lost 4, with 19 bases in between. CDR3 residues: CASSERQIYAYEQYF. Here the CDR3 DNA reads TGTGCCAGCAGCGAAAGACAGATTTATGCTTACGAGCAGTACTTC.

The CDR3 sequence: CASSTPEVEKLFF. CDR3 DNA: TGTGCCAGCAGCACCCCCGAGGTGGAAAAACTGTTTTTT. The chain combines TRBV5-5 with TRBJ1-4, with D unresolved. In germline, CDR1 is SGHKS, CDR2 YYEKEE (reference sequence). V was clipped by 4 bases and J by 8 bases, with 12 bases between them. This CDR3 region has 13 residues.

V usage is TRBV2 and J usage is TRBJ1-1, with D possibly TRBD1 on 6 matching bases. The CDR3 has 15 amino acids. V shed 5 bases and J shed 1 base, with 14 bases lying between them. Germline V lookup: CDR1 SNHLY, CDR2 FYNNEI. This chain's CDR3 is CASSPWTVTNTEAFF. The CDR3 DNA is TGTGCCAGCAGTCCCTGGACAGTCACGAACACTGAAGCTTTCTTT.

About this clone itself: Germline is not matched at one junction end, which may reflect a read error. V usage is TRBV5-4 and J usage is TRBJ1-6; D gene uncertain. There are 15 residues in the CDR3. Germline assignment: CDR1 SGHNT and CDR2 YYREEE (reference sequence). The chain's CDR3 is CASSLGSDYTSPLHF. The DNA for the CDR3 is TGTGCCAGCAGCTTGGGGTCAGACTATACTTCACCCCTCCACTTT. The full variable domain, with the rest looked up from reference TRBV5-4 and TRBJ1-6, is ETGVTQSPTHLIKTRGQQVTLRCSSQSGHNTVSWYQQALGQGPQFIFQYYREEENGRGNFPPRFSGLQFPNYSSELNVNALELDDSALYLCASSLGSDYTSPLHFGNGTRLTVT.

The chain has TRBV7-2 and TRBJ2-2; the D is unclear. The CDR3 spans 14 residues. Germline V gives CDR1 SGHTA, CDR2 FQGNSA. Trimming stripped 2 bases from V and 1 base from J, with 5 bases between. The CDR3 here is CASSLTRNTGELFF. The DNA for the CDR3 is TGTGCCAGCAGCTTAACCAGGAACACCGGGGAGCTGTTTTTT.

The chain employs TRBV9 and TRBJ2-7, with D possibly being TRBD1 (6 bases). The CDR3 is made up of 14 amino acids. Trimming pared 3 bases from V and 5 bases from J, leaving 15 bases between. Germline V gene sequence: CDR1 SGDLS, CDR2 YYNGEE. CDR3 nucleotide sequence: TGTGCCAGCAGCGGTGGGTCGGACAGCGACGAGCAGTACTTC. It yields the protein CASSGGSDSDEQYF.

The V call is TRBV7-2, the J call TRBJ1-5; no definite D call. This CDR3 spans 14 amino acids. V was cut by 2 bases and J by 3 bases, with 8 bases left in between. Germline V gives CDR1 SGHTA, CDR2 FQGNSA. The CDR3 DNA is TGTGCCAGCAGCTTATACAGCCCCAATCAGCCCCAGCATTTT. Amino acids: CASSLYSPNQPQHF.

V gene TRBV11-2 combines with J gene TRBJ2-1; D is unresolved. V gave up 2 bases and J gave up 5 bases, with 19 bases separating them. There are 17 residues in the CDR3. Germline CDR1 SGHAT, CDR2 FQNNGV. Here the CDR3 reads CASSLFHPLTSHNEQFF. The CDR3 nucleotides read TGTGCCAGCAGCTTATTCCACCCTTTAACATCCCACAATGAGCAGTTCTTC. The full variable domain, with the rest looked up from reference TRBV11-2 and TRBJ2-1, is EAGVAQSPRYKIIEKRQSVAFWCNPISGHATLYWYQQILGQGPKLLIQFQNNGVVDDSQLPKDRFSAERLKGVDSTLKIQPAKLEDSAVYLCASSLFHPLTSHNEQFFGPGTRLTVL.

The chain employs TRBV4-1 and TRBJ1-6; tentative D call: TRBD1 (6 bases). This CDR3 spans 18 amino acids. Germline V CDR1 and CDR2: MGHRA, YSYEKL. Trimming pared 1 base from V and 0 bases from J, leaving 13 bases between. Written as DNA, the CDR3 is TGCGCCAGCAGCCAAGCAGGGGCGCCTAGCTCCTATAATTCACCCCTCCACTTT. It yields the protein CASSQAGAPSSYNSPLHF.

The chain carries TRBV2 and TRBJ2-7; weak D call: TRBD2 (5 bases). CDR3 length: 11 residues. V lost 7 bases and J lost 7, with 11 bases in between. The germline gives CDR1 SNHLY, CDR2 FYNNEI. The CDR3 nucleotides are TGTGCCAGCACCGCAGAGGGTGAGCAGTACTTC. Its translation: CASTAEGEQYF.

This chain connects TRBV4-1 to TRBJ2-7; 10 bases map to TRBD2. CDR1 and CDR2 from the germline V gene are MGHRA and YSYEKL. V lost 0 bases and J lost 4; bases outside the gene matches: 9. The CDR3 runs to 17 residues. The chain's CDR3 is CASSQEKLAGYTYEQYF. The CDR3, as DNA: TGCGCCAGCAGCCAAGAGAAACTAGCGGGATATACGTACGAGCAGTACTTC.

CDR3 in DNA: TGTGCCAGTAGTATAGGCAGGTCCAATAGCAATCAGCCCCAGCATTTT. Protein sequence: CASSIGRSNSNQPQHF. The J gene is TRBJ1-5, the V gene TRBV19; no clear D gene. CDR1 and CDR2 (germline): LNHDA, SQIVND (reference sequence). Trimming took off 1 base at V and 0 bases at J, with 10 bases between the two ends. The CDR3 consists of 16 residues. The full variable domain, its missing parts supplied by reference TRBV19 and TRBJ1-5, is DGGITQSPKYLFRKEGQNVTLSCEQNLNHDAMYWYRQDPGQGLRLIYYSQIVNDFQKGDIAEGYSVSREKKESFPLTVTSAQKNPTAFYLCASSIGRSNSNQPQHFGDGTRLSIL.

This chain joins TRBV7-9 and TRBJ1-2, with unresolved D. Deletions cut 1 base from V and 0 bases from J, with 9 bases between. This CDR3 contains 15 residues. Germline values: CDR1 SEHNR, CDR2 FQNEAQ (reference sequence). This chain's CDR3 is CASSLGHKSNYGYTF. DNA for the CDR3: TGTGCCAGCAGCTTAGGACATAAGTCTAACTATGGCTACACCTTC.